Many counts were recorded for the clone carrying this T cell receptor (beta chain). What it binds is unknown. TCRdb recomputed calls from the RT-PCR reads with MiXCR, one row per CDR3 protein. The sample carries some 160,000 distinct CDR3 sequences, about a tenth recorded once. This entry is derived from a study of response to subunit inactivated influenza vaccine. General study results and limits: The authors suggested that few new T cells are recruited per seasonal influenza vaccination.

Germline values: CDR1 SGHAT, CDR2 FQNNGV. V was cut by 2 bases and J by 6 bases, with 11 bases left in between. The CDR3 is 14 amino acids. This rearrangement joins TRBV11-2 to TRBJ2-1, with D possibly being TRBD2 (6 bases). Sequencing used non-naive T cells sorted from PBMCs, obtained about 40 days after vaccination. The source of this sequence is a man aged 50-59 years who received an inactivated influenza vaccine. CDR3 protein: CASSLNAGINEQFF. CDR3 nucleotides: TGTGCCAGCAGCTTAAATGCGGGAATCAATGAGCAGTTCTTC.